This record concerns one TCR beta chain sequence. This sample is drawn from a study of Ad26.COV2.S vaccination and SARS-CoV-2 variants. In the study overall: The Ad26.COV2.S arm of the COV1001 trial was where the donor was placed.

TCRdb's table, derived via immunoSEQ multiplex PCR, lists solely in-frame clones and lacks some. The table includes around 300,000 clones, roughly nine tenths detected once. Treatment: about 20 received Ad26.COV2.S at low or high dose, single or two shots; about 5 received placebo; per-sample allocation not given. Collection of the samples took place on day 63 after the first injection of vaccine or placebo. This person who donated was an adult of 18-55 years in Boston. Trimming took off 0 bases at V and 3 bases at J, with 10 bases between the two ends. The CDR3 covers 15 residues. Looked up from germline, CDR1 is SGHKS and CDR2 is YYEKEE (reference sequence).

This chain links TRBV5-5 with TRBJ1-3; no clear D. The clonotype originates from a person aged 18-65 years who received the Ad26.COV2.S COVID-19 vaccine or a placebo. The material was peripheral blood, obtained in a trial of Ad26.COV2.S vaccine versus placebo. CDR3 nucleotides: TGTGCCAGCAGCTTGGGTTTTCAGGTTGGAAACACCATATATTTT. Amino acid sequence: CASSLGFQVGNTIYF.